Presented here are 2 T cell receptor beta chains from one specimen sequenced in a study of shared clonotypes between healthy human individuals (TCRdb year 2020). The library was generated by the immunoSEQ multiplex PCR assay. The table comes from immuneACCESS by way of TCRdb, which keeps in-frame sequences with V and J called. Part of the clones is missing from these tables; in studies checked, under half for an unresolved V gene and the rest for unknown reasons. The sample records about 700,000 clones, approximately 90% of which are singletons. The biggest ten clones account for about a quarter of the sample. CD8 naive samples were obtained by positive selection for CCR7 among CD45RO-negative cells, yielding a CD45RA+CCR7+ population from which TemRA cells were excluded. Input material: naive CD8+ T cells sorted from blood. Per the publication, the cell subset or site label means: CD45RA+CCR7+. The receptor source for this set is a man aged 25 to 45 in good health.

The chain joins TRBV4-1 to TRBJ2-1; the D gene could be TRBD1 or TRBD2 (5 bases each). This CDR3 has 15 residues. V was clipped by 2 bases and J by 3 bases, with 11 bases between them. Germline V lookup: CDR1 MGHRA, CDR2 YSYEKL. CDR3 in amino acids: CASSQQGPFYNEQFF. CDR3 DNA sequence: TGCGCCAGCAGCCAACAGGGACCATTCTACAATGAGCAGTTCTTC.

This clone was seen only once. V is TRBV7-9 and J is TRBJ2-2; 8 bases align to TRBD2. The CDR3 is 16 residues long. The germline CDR1 and CDR2 sequences are SEHNR and FQNEAQ (reference sequence). Trimming removed 1 base from V and 5 bases from J; junction bases left unmatched: 6. The CDR3 is CASSLVSGSRTGELFF. In DNA form, the CDR3 reads TGTGCCAGCAGCTTAGTCAGCGGGAGTAGGACCGGGGAGCTGTTTTTT.